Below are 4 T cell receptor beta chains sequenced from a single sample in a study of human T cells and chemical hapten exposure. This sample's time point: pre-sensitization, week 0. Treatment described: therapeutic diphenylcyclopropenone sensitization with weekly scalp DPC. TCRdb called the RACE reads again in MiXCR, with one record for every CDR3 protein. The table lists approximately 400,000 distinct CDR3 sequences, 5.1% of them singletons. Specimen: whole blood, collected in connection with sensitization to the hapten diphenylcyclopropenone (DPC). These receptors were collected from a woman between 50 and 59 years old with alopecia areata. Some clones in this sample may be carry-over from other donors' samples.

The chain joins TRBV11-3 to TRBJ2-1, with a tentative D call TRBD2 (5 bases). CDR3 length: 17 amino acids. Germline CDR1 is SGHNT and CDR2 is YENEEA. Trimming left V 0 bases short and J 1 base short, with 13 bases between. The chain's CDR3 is CASSLDLAANSYNEQFF. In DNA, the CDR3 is TGTGCCAGCAGCTTAGATCTAGCAGCGAATTCCTACAATGAGCAGTTCTTC.

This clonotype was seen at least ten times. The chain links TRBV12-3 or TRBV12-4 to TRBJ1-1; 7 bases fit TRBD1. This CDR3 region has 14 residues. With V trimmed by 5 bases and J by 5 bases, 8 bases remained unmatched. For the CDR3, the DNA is TGTGCCAGCAGTCAAACAGGGGCGAATACTGAAGCTTTCTTT. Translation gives CASSQTGANTEAFF.

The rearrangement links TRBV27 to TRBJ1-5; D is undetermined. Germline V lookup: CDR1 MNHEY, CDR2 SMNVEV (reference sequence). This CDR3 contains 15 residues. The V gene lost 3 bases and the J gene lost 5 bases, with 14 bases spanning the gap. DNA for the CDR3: TGTGCCAGCAGTTTCCTCGGTCAAATACATCAGCCCCAGCATTTT. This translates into CASSFLGQIHQPQHF.

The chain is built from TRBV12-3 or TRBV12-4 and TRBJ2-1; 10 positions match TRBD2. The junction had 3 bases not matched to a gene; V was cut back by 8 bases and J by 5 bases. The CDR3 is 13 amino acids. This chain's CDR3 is CASGTSEDNEQFF. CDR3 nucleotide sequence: TGTGCCAGCGGGACTAGCGAGGACAATGAGCAGTTCTTC.